The T cell receptor beta chain under discussion was sequenced for a study of shared clonotypes between healthy human individuals. Background on the study: Donors had three CD4 naive, three CD4 memory, two CD8 naive and one CD8 memory plate apiece.

Both subsets, CD45RA+ naive and CD45RA-negative memory, were split from the CD4+ cells. This clone has more than one count but fewer than ten. Method: immunoSEQ multiplex PCR; TCRdb's copy keeps in-frame clones and lacks some. Of roughly 2.4 million clones in the sample, around 95% were seen once. Germline-derived CDR1 and CDR2 are SNHLY and FYNNEI. The V and J ends lost 0 bases and 11 bases respectively, with 10 bases between them. CDR3 length equals 13 residues. The chain uses TRBV2 and TRBJ1-4, with D unclear. The receptor's source is a man aged 18 to 35 in good health. The sample comprised naive CD4+ T cells sorted from blood. Stated subset: CD45RA+ positively selected. The CDR3, as DNA: TGTGCCAGCAGTGAAGCGGAGGGCCGGAAACTGTTTTTT. This gives the protein CASSEAEGRKLFF.